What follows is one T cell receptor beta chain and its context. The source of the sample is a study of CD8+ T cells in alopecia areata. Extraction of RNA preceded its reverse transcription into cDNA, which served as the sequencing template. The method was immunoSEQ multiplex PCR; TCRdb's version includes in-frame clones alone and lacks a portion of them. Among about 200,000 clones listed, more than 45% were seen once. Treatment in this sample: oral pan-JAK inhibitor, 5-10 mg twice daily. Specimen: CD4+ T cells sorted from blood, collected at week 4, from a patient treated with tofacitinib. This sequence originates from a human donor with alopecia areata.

For the CDR3, the DNA is TGCAGTGCTAGACAGGCTACGCAGTATTTT. Its protein product is CSARQATQYF. The genes are TRBV20-1 and TRBJ2-3; no firm D call. The germline V gene encodes CDR1 DFQATT and CDR2 SNEGSKA (reference sequence). V lost 2 bases, J lost 8 bases, and 5 bases lay in between. The CDR3 extends over 10 amino acids.